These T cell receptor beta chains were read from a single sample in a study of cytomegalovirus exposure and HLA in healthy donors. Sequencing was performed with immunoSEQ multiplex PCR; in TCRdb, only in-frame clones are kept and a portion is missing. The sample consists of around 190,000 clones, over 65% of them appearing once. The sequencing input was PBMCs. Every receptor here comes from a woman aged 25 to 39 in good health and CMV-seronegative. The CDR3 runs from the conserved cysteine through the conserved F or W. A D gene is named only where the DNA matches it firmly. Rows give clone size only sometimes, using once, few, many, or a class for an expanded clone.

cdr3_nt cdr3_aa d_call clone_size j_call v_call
TGTGCCAGCAGCTTAGCGACGAGGCCCTCCTACGAGCAGTACTTC CASSLATRPSYEQYF NA few TRBJ2-7 TRBV7-9
TGTGCCAGCAGCCCTGGACAGGGCTCCTACAATGAGCAGTTCTTC CASSPGQGSYNEQFF TRBD1 NA TRBJ2-1 TRBV7-7
TGTGCCAGCAGCTTAGAACCAGGGTTAAAGACCCAGTACTTC CASSLEPGLKTQYF NA NA TRBJ2-5 TRBV7-6
TGTGCCAGCAGCGCCACGGGTAATTCACCCCTCCACTTT CASSATGNSPLHF NA NA TRBJ1-6 TRBV9
TGTGCCAGCAGTGACTACAGGGACACTGAAGCTTTCTTT CASSDYRDTEAFF NA NA TRBJ1-1 TRBV2
TGTGCCAGTAGTCGGACAGATACTAACTATGGCTACACCTTC CASSRTDTNYGYTF NA NA TRBJ1-2 TRBV19
TGCGCCAGCAGCACACTAGCGGGGCTAAGGGGCACAGATACGCAGTATTTT CASSTLAGLRGTDTQYF TRBD2 NA TRBJ2-3 TRBV5-1
TGTGCCAGCAGCCGTGGGTCTAGCGAAAAACTGTTTTTT CASSRGSSEKLFF NA few TRBJ1-4 TRBV11-2
TGTGCCAGCAGCTTGGGGTGGGAGAGCACTGAAGCTTTCTTT CASSLGWESTEAFF NA NA TRBJ1-1 TRBV5-5
TGTGCCTGGAGTGGCGGGACCAGCTCCTACGAGCAGTACTTC CAWSGGTSSYEQYF NA NA TRBJ2-7 TRBV30
TGTGCCAGCAGCCAATGGGGGACAGGGAAACTCTCCTACGAGCAGTACTTC CASSQWGTGKLSYEQYF TRBD1 NA TRBJ2-7 TRBV4-2
TGTGCCAGCAGCTTGGGACTAGCGGGAGCGGTGATTGGGGAGACCCAGTACTTC CASSLGLAGAVIGETQYF TRBD2 NA TRBJ2-5 TRBV7-8
TGTGCCAGCAGCAAGACAGGGGGCATCTACAATGAGCAGTTCTTC CASSKTGGIYNEQFF TRBD1 NA TRBJ2-1 TRBV7-9
TGTGCCATCAGTGAGTCGGTACAGAATGGCTACACCTTC CAISESVQNGYTF NA NA TRBJ1-2 TRBV10-3
TGTGCCAGCAGCTCACTTGAGGCCCCACGACGGTCACCCCTCCACTTT CASSSLEAPRRSPLHF NA NA TRBJ1-6 TRBV7-9
TGTGCCTGGAGTGTACAGGGGCGAGCTTTCTTT CAWSVQGRAFF TRBD1 NA TRBJ1-1 TRBV30
TGCGCCAGCAGCTTGGGGGCGGCGGGTGTCAATGAGCAGTTCTTC CASSLGAAGVNEQFF NA few TRBJ2-1 TRBV5-1
TGTGCCAGCAGTACCCTGAGGAGGGGCTCAGAAGAGCAGTACTTC CASSTLRRGSEEQYF NA NA TRBJ2-7 TRBV28
TGTGCCAGCAGCTTATCGACGAGACAGGGTTATGGCTATGGCTACACCTTC CASSLSTRQGYGYGYTF TRBD1 NA TRBJ1-2 TRBV11-2
TGTGCCAGCCTACAGGGAAGGGGAGAAGACCACTATGGCTACACCTTC CASLQGRGEDHYGYTF NA NA TRBJ1-2 TRBV19
TGTGCCAGCAGCCTGGGTAGCTCTGGGGCCAACGTCCTGACTTTC CASSLGSSGANVLTF NA NA TRBJ2-6 TRBV5-4
TGTGCCAGCAGCGTAGAAGGTAGCGGAAAAAAAACAGATACGCAGTATTTT CASSVEGSGKKTDTQYF NA NA TRBJ2-3 TRBV9
TGTGCCAGCACCCTCGGGCGGGGAGCAAAGACCGGGGAGCTGTTTTTT CASTLGRGAKTGELFF NA NA TRBJ2-2 TRBV5-6
TGTGCCAGCAGTTCCCCGGGAAATTTTGCCTACGAGCAGTACTTC CASSSPGNFAYEQYF NA few TRBJ2-7 TRBV6-6
TGTGCCAGCAGTGCCCCGGGACTAGCGGGATTATATGAGCAGTTCTTC CASSAPGLAGLYEQFF TRBD2 NA TRBJ2-1 TRBV25-1
TGTGCCAGCAGCCAATCAACTAGCGGGGGGGAGGATGAGCAGTTCTTC CASSQSTSGGEDEQFF TRBD2 few TRBJ2-1 TRBV25-1
TGTGCCAGCAGCCCCCTCCAGGGAAATGGCTACCCCTTC CASSPLQGNGYPF NA NA TRBJ1-2 TRBV6-5
TGTGCCAGCAGCCCCCAGCCTTCGACTAGCGGGGGACCCACAGATACGCAGTATTTT CASSPQPSTSGGPTDTQYF TRBD2 NA TRBJ2-3 TRBV7-9
TGTGCCATCAGTGAGTCGAGGAGTCAGGAAGCTTTCTTT CAISESRSQEAFF NA few TRBJ1-1 TRBV10-3